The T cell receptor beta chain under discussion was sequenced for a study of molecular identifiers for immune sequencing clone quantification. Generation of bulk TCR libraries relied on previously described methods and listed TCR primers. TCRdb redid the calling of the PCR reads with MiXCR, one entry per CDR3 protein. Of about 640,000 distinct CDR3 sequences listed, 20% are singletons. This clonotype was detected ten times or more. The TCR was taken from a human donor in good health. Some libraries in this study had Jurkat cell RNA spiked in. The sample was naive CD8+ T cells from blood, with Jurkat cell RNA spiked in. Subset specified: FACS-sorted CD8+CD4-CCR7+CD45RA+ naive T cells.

CDR3 region: CASSLSGQFSNQPQHF. The DNA for the CDR3 is TGTGCCAGCAGTCTAAGCGGACAGTTCTCTAATCAGCCCCAGCATTTT. V usage is TRBV6-6 and J usage is TRBJ1-5, with D possibly being TRBD1 (6 bases). The CDR3 runs 16 residues. V lost 5 bases to trimming and J lost 4 bases, with 18 bases between them. CDR1 MNHNY and CDR2 SVGAGI come from the germline V gene (reference sequence).